These 10 T cell receptor beta chains share one sample of origin, sequenced in a study of T cell changes during pregnancy in multiple sclerosis (dated by TCRdb to about 2019). Library generation was performed with the immunoSEQ multiplex PCR assay. Held by TCRdb, this immuneACCESS table contains in-frame sequences only and omits some clones. Under half of the omission traces to an unresolved V gene where checked; the cause of the rest is unknown. The sample has 30,000 to 35,000 clones on record, approximately 90% of them singletons. The top ten clones comprise around 12% of the sample. Sequences were derived from CD8+ T cells from peripheral blood mononuclear cells, sampled in the first trimester of pregnancy. The receptors were sampled from a female donor with multiple sclerosis, enrolled in a pregnancy study.

This clone was detected only once. This chain joins TRBV2 and TRBJ2-6, with D possibly matching TRBD2 (6 bases). The germline V and J ends were trimmed by 5 bases and 10 bases, with 12 bases remaining between them. CDR3 size: 13 residues. The germline V gene has CDR1 SNHLY and CDR2 FYNNEI. CDR3 bases: TGTGCCAGCAGTCCTAGCGCTCAGAACGTCCTGACTTTC. Encoded protein: CASSPSAQNVLTF.

A single count supports this clone. CDR3 nucleotides: TGTGCCAGCAGCTTTGAATCGGGACTCTACGAGCAGTACTTC. This codes for CASSFESGLYEQYF. This sequence joins TRBV7-9 and TRBJ2-7; maybe TRBD2 (6 bases). This CDR3 has 14 residues. CDR1 is SEHNR and CDR2 is FQNEAQ in the germline V gene (reference sequence). V was pared by 3 bases and J by 3 bases, with 12 bases between. Drawing the rest from reference TRBV7-9 and TRBJ2-7, the complete variable domain is DTGVSQNPRHKITKRGQNVTFRCDPISEHNRLYWYRQTLGQGPEFLTYFQNEAQLEKSRLLSDRFSAERPKGSFSTLEIQRTEQGDSAMYLCASSFESGLYEQYFGPGTRLTVT.

The chain has TRBV7-3 and TRBJ2-1; 12 bases agree with TRBD2. With 5 bases clipped from V and 6 bases from J, the junction kept 5 bases outside the gene matches. Germline CDR1 and CDR2: SGHTA and FQGTGA. This CDR3 contains 15 residues. In DNA, the CDR3 is TGTGCCAGCAGCCGGACTAGCGGGGTACTCAATGAGCAGTTCTTC. It translates to CASSRTSGVLNEQFF.

The chain links TRBV6-1 to TRBJ2-3; D perhaps matches TRBD1 (5 bases). The CDR3 length is 16 residues. V shed 1 base and J shed 0 bases, with 11 bases lying between them. Per germline, CDR1 MNHNS and CDR2 SASEGT. The CDR3 bases are TGTGCCAGCAGTGAAGAGACAGCTACTAGCACAGATACGCAGTATTTT. Translation: CASSEETATSTDTQYF.

This chain joins TRBV6-1 and TRBJ2-3; 7 positions agree with TRBD2. V was clipped by 1 base and J by 4 bases; unmatched bases: 11. Germline lookup yields CDR1 MNHNS and CDR2 SASEGT. The CDR3 is made up of 17 amino acids. The CDR3 here is CASSEGEGGVISDTQYF. In DNA, the CDR3 is TGTGCCAGCAGTGAAGGAGAGGGAGGGGTTATCTCAGATACGCAGTATTTT.

The chain couples TRBV7-3 to TRBJ2-3, with TRBD2 as a possible D gene (6 bases). The ends were cut back, 4 bases at V and 0 bases at J, with 14 bases in the middle. Germline-derived CDR1 and CDR2 are SGHTA and FQGTGA. This CDR3 has 16 residues. The CDR3: CASSSGGASSTDTQYF. As DNA, the CDR3 is TGTGCCAGCAGCTCCGGGGGAGCATCTAGCACAGATACGCAGTATTTT.

This clone appeared once. This rearrangement joins TRBV29-1 to TRBJ2-3; a possible D gene is TRBD1 (5 bases). V dropped 2 bases and J dropped 3 bases, with 12 bases sitting between them. Germline V CDR1 and CDR2: SQVTM, ANQGSEA. This CDR3 is built from 14 residues. CDR3 amino acids: CSVESARETDTQYF. CDR3 sequence (DNA): TGCAGCGTTGAATCTGCCAGGGAAACAGATACGCAGTATTTT.

This clone was counted once. The chain combines TRBV19 with TRBJ1-5, with TRBD1 as a possible D gene (5 bases). Germline assignment: CDR1 LNHDA and CDR2 SQIVND (reference sequence). The V end was cut by 4 bases, the J end by 3 bases, with 10 bases between. The CDR3 has 14 amino acids. For the CDR3, the DNA is TGTGCCAGTAGTACGACAGTACCCAATCAGCCCCAGCATTTT. The encoded protein is CASSTTVPNQPQHF.

This clone occurred once. The chain couples TRBV28 to TRBJ1-2, with D possibly TRBD1 on 6 matching bases. This CDR3 has 19 amino acids. The germline V and J ends were trimmed by 3 bases and 0 bases, with 23 bases remaining between them. Germline lookup yields CDR1 MDHEN and CDR2 SYDVKM. CDR3 residues: CASSFLGDIYRLANYGYTF. CDR3 nucleotides: TGTGCCAGCAGTTTCCTGGGGGACATCTACCGCCTTGCTAACTATGGCTACACCTTC.

For this clone: Other nucleotide sequences from this sample produce the same CDR3. This rearrangement joins TRBV5-1 to TRBJ2-7; D not resolved. This CDR3 is 13 amino acids long. Trimming stripped 1 base from V and 2 bases from J, with 7 bases between. The germline V gene has CDR1 SGHRS and CDR2 YFSETQ. The CDR3 coding sequence is TGCGCCAGCAGCTTGTACAGTACCTACGAGCAGTACTTC. Translating gives CASSLYSTYEQYF.